This T cell receptor (beta chain) was obtained from a study of cytomegalovirus exposure and HLA in healthy donors (dated 2017 in TCRdb). For context, the study as a whole: In an earlier analysis of roughly 500 of the donors, under 300 Gb of sequence data and some 120 million unique TCR beta sequences from approximately 180 million T cells were reported. An early release that covered fewer than 750 HLA-typed donors contained about 290 gigabases of sequencing data and around 80 million unique TCR sequences. Among the roughly 380 genotyped donors, about 83% belonged to the genetic ancestry cluster associated with self-reported Caucasian donors. The study aimed to test whether cataloging public T cell receptors could reveal signatures of past pathogen exposure. Using immunosequencing, the study profiled T cell repertoires from about 650 subjects and related those repertoires to cytomegalovirus serostatus. A separate validation cohort of 100 to 150 different subjects was used in addition to the approximately 670-subject first cohort. High-throughput TCR immunosequencing, statistical association of individual TCRs with disease status, and machine learning were combined to predict cytomegalovirus infection status. A later analysis re-examined previously published TCR beta repertoires from roughly 650 donors and added high-resolution HLA genotyping to investigate patterns of TCR occurrence. Rather than using new phenotypic data, the later analysis identified candidate immune exposures from TCR beta sequences and from how often those sequences occurred across donors. To decide whether each TCR beta V gene segment behaved as functional or pseudogenic, an earlier analysis of several hundred of the donors relied on high-throughput TCR beta sequencing. Donor age, sex, ethnicity and CMV serostatus were collected together with the repertoire data. Genome-wide SNP genotypes for about three fifths of the roughly 670 donors were used in a later genetic analysis, which treated that subset as a discovery cohort. Every discovery cohort repertoire had been produced on one sequencing platform. Class I and class II HLA loci were covered by the typing at four-digit resolution. Typing coverage differed by locus: A, B, C, DRB1 and DQB1 were typed in about 629-640 donors, DQA1 in about 500, DPA1 in some 570, and DPB1 in 400 to 480. Because of strong linkage in the cohort, four or five DR-DQ haplotypes were treated as single units for association and clustering. Among some 410 genotyped donors of the cohort, an average of around 240,000 unique TCR beta nucleotide sequences were sequenced per donor, about a sixth of them non-productive.

The library was made by the immunoSEQ multiplex PCR assay. The multiplex PCR relied on a mix of 60 forward primers for TCR Vbeta segments and 13 reverse primers for TCR Jbeta segments. The CDR3 region of rearranged TCR beta genes was amplified from genomic DNA by a multiplex PCR assay. The amplified TCR beta libraries were sequenced on the Illumina HiSeq System as 87-base-pair reads. The authors processed their data as follows. Across the 640 or so repertoires, a later analysis counted some 81 million unique TCR beta chains, roughly 11 million of which were shared by at least two donors. A nearest-neighbor algorithm error-corrected the raw reads and collapsed the reads into unique sequences, merging closely related sequences to remove PCR and sequencing errors. V, D and J gene segments were assigned by aligning CDR3 sequences to IMGT reference sequences. For a sequence to be retained, at least a six-nucleotide match to both a V gene segment and a J gene segment was required. A rearrangement was called productive if the CDR3 had no stop codons and remained in frame with V and J, and every other rearrangement was called non-productive. Following IMGT convention, CDR3 was defined as the stretch from the second conserved V-encoded cysteine to the conserved J-encoded phenylalanine. The earlier analysis of more than 450 of the donors excluded sequences that lacked an unambiguous match to a single V gene segment. An earlier analysis of 587 of the donors called V segments functional above 56.7% productive rearrangements and segregating when the between-donor standard deviation exceeded 5%. A statistical classification framework was built for diagnosing cytomegalovirus status from the catalog of TCR beta chain sequences. In a later analysis, V and J genes were assigned by comparing TCR nucleotide sequences against IMGT/GENE-DB human TR gene sequences. A later analysis assigned CDR3 sequences and most-parsimonious VDJ recombination scenarios with the TCRdist pipeline. In a later analysis, each TCR beta chain was defined by its CDR3 amino acid sequence together with its V-gene family, and reads lacking a unique V-gene family were excluded. A later analysis removed several hundred highly shared, low-generation-probability nucleotide sequences to deal with suspected cross-contamination and a sequencing artifact. A later analysis calculated a clonal expansion index for each public chain from normalized within-repertoire ranks of inferred template counts. Generation probabilities in a later analysis came from a VDJ recombination model fitted to out-of-frame rearrangements, and those results were checked against IGoR. A later analysis scored TCR-TCR, TCR-HLA and TCR-CMV co-occurrence with hypergeometric tests, applying a repertoire-size bias correction to TCR pairs. To estimate false discovery rates, a later analysis permuted the HLA or CMV assignments 20 times. A later analysis grouped co-occurring TCRs with DBSCAN, adding TCRdist sequence similarity when clustering within HLA-allele-positive subsets. For co-occurrence clustering, repertoires with fewer than 30,000 or more than 120,000 public chains were excluded, along with several repertoires with anomalous nucleotide sharing. TCRdb stores this immuneACCESS table with in-frame sequences only. Part of the clones is absent; in the studies checked, under half of the shortfall reflects unresolved V genes, and no reason is known for the rest. V and J calls and clone size are those listed in that table; D and trimming were worked out from the DNA. This sample gives under 250,000 clones in total; roughly four fifths of them show up just once. The top ten hold 1.5% to 2% of the sample.

The CDR1 and CDR2 encoded by the germline V gene are SGHDT and YYEEEE. The CDR3 runs 15 residues from the cysteine to the phenylalanine. Just CDR3 DNA is preserved here, 45 bases in frame from base 1. V is cut back by 4 bases and J by 5 bases, with 7 bases in the junction unmatched. A note on this clone: Its antigen specificity is not known. Base qualities are not recorded, but no much larger clone differs from it by a single base.

The cohort was made up of 666 healthy bone marrow donors. Cohort members were all nominally healthy when sampled, although unrecorded immune exposures were likely present. The donor was CMV seronegative and belonged to the group of 350 to 400 seronegative cohort members. A peripheral blood sample was provided by each donor, and peripheral blood mononuclear cells were used for TCR beta sequencing. Genomic DNA was extracted from the blood cell samples with the Qiagen DNeasy Blood Extraction Kit. The full study reports these points: Presence/absence analyses assumed roughly uniform sequencing depth across donors, an assumption that may not hold. According to a later analysis, parvovirus B19, influenza, CMV and Epstein-Barr virus appeared linked to several top co-occurrence clusters. For the cohort, immune exposure information was limited to CMV serostatus. Because counts were too low, seventeen rarely observed V segments, including chromosome 9 orphons, were left out of the earlier analysis of a few hundred of the donors. In a later analysis, HLA-associated TCR beta chains showed more clonal expansion and lower generation probabilities than non-associated chains that were equally common. An earlier analysis of some 560 of the donors showed that most TCR beta V segments appeared in productive rearrangements either about 87% or about 30% of the time, which broadly matched IMGT annotations. In a later analysis, the rate of TCR association differed among HLA loci, with DRB1 alleles having the most associated TCRs and HLA-C alleles having the fewest. An association between a missense DCLRE1C variant and V-gene and J-gene trimming of TCR beta chains was found in a later genetic analysis and replicated in an independent cohort. When HLA alleles, especially DR and DQ, strongly co-occurred, TCR associations were difficult to assign to individual alleles. Correlated functional status among segregating V segments might reflect linkage disequilibrium, but an unknown experimental factor could not be ruled out. The authors suggested that the approach could potentially be extended to other disease states and immunological phenotypes. A further reported finding was that TCR beta sequences accurately predicted the HLA-A and HLA-B alleles for most subjects in the first cohort. According to a later analysis, most CMV-associated TCR beta chains appeared to be HLA-restricted, and the HLA associations seemed to be driven largely by CMV exposure. Three of the identified cytomegalovirus-associated TCR beta chains were confirmed in vitro to be specific for cytomegalovirus antigens. Because HLA typing was unavailable for some donors at each locus, only the typed subset was used in association tests. Compared with the approximately 600-donor mean, donors in an Asian-associated ancestry cluster had fewer N-insertions in productive TCRs, according to a later genetic analysis. While some public TCRs were present in many individuals, most TCR sequences turned up only very rarely across donors. The study gave a list of about 170 TCR beta chains associated with cytomegalovirus. This cohort had only TCR beta chains sequenced, and the lack of alpha or paired-chain data limited which features could be detected. The classifier was reported to diagnose cytomegalovirus status with high specificity and sensitivity in both the original cohort and the validation cohort. The sequencing pipeline was judged likely to have produced a cluster of highly shared sequence variants as a technical artifact. A later analysis associated some 17,000 TCR beta sequences with specific HLA alleles at a false discovery rate of 0.05. Some IMGT-functional V segments, including TRBV6-2 and TRBV6-3, could not be distinguished by the 87-base-pair reads and were therefore excluded.

The sequence came from a man between 25 and 39 years old in good health and CMV-seronegative. The V gene is TRBV5-6 and the J gene is TRBJ2-5; TRBD2 matches 11 bases in the middle. The specimen was PBMCs. The CDR3 loop reads CASSRLAGGRETQYF. The DNA is TGTGCCAGCAGCAGATTAGCGGGAGGGCGGGAGACCCAGTACTTC.